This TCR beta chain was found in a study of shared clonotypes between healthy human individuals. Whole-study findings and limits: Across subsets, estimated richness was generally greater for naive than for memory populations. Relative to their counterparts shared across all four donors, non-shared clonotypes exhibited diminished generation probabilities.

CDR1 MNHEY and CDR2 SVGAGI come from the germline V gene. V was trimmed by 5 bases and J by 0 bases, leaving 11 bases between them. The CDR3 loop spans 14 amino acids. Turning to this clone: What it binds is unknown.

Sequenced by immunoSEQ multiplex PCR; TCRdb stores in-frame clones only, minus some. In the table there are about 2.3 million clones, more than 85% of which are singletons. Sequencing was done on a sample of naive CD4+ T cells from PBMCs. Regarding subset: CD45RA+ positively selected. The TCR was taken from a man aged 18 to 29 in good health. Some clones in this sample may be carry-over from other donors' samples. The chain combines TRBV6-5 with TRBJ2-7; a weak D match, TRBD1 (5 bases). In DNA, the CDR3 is TGTGCCAGCAGTCCTAGGGGTTCCTCCTACGAGCAGTACTTC. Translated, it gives CASSPRGSSYEQYF.